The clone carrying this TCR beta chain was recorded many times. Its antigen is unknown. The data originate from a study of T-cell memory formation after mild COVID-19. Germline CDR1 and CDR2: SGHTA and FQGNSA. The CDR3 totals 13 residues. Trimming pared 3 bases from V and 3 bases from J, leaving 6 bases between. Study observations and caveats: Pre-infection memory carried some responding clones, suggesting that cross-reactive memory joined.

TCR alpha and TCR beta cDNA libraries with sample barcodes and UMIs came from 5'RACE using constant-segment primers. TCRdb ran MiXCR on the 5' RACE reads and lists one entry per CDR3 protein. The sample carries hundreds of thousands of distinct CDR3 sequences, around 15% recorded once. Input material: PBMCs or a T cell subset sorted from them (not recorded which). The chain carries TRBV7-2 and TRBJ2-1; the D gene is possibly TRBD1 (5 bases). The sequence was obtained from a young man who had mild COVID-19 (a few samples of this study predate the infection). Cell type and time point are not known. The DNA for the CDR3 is TGTGCCAGCAGCTTCGGACACTACAATGAGCAGTTCTTC. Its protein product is CASSFGHYNEQFF.